This T cell receptor (beta chain) appears in the sequencing data of a study of T cell responses to AZD1222 COVID-19 vaccine. The protocol was immunoSEQ multiplex PCR, while the TCRdb copy is restricted to in-frame clones and leaves out a portion. The sample lists about 130,000 clones, approximately 89% seen once, with 3.5% to 5.5% in the top ten. The J segment lost 2 bases and the V segment lost 7 bases, leaving 7 bases of the junction unmatched. The CDR3 is 15 amino acids. Looked up from germline, CDR1 is SQVTM and CDR2 is ANQGSEA. This receptor was obtained from an adult who received the AZD1222 COVID-19 vaccine. Sequences were derived from peripheral blood, sampled 28 days after the second AZD1222 dose. The chain has TRBV29-1 and TRBJ2-5; TRBD2 aligns across 13 bases. CDR3 DNA sequence: TGCAGCGCCTCGGGACTAGCGGGGCCTCAAGAGACCCAGTACTTC. It is translated as CSASGLAGPQETQYF.